This is a list of T cell receptor beta chains from one sample in a study of blood T cells in healthy people across ages. TCRdb recomputed calls from the 5' RACE reads with MiXCR, one row per CDR3 protein. This table has around 1,000,000 distinct CDR3 sequences, approximately 25% appearing once. These data also formed part of another study, on T cells of mothers and their children.

The specimen sequenced was blood. All receptors come from a girl aged 2 to 10 in good health. Both conserved end residues are part of each CDR3. The D gene is left open where the match is weak. Where a row states a size, it is once, few, many or the class of an expanded clone; other rows omit it.

clone size	J gene	D gene	V gene	CDR3 DNA	CDR3 protein
few	TRBJ1-1	NA	TRBV20-1	TGCAGTGCTAGAGGACACCTGAACACTGAAGCTTTCTTT	CSARGHLNTEAFF
NA	TRBJ2-3	NA	TRBV7-9	TGTGCCAGCAGCTTAGTCAGGACAATGACAGATACGCAGTATTTT	CASSLVRTMTDTQYF
NA	TRBJ1-2	NA	TRBV4-1	TGCGCCAGCAGCCAAGCATCCGTACCCTATGGCTACACCTTC	CASSQASVPYGYTF
NA	TRBJ1-1	TRBD1	TRBV7-2	TGTGCCAGCAGCCAGCGGACAGGGAGGGACAGTGAAGCTTTCTTT	CASSQRTGRDSEAFF
few	TRBJ1-1	NA	TRBV10-3	TGTGCCATCAGTGAGTCGCCAGGCCAGAAGGCTGAAGCTTTCTTT	CAISESPGQKAEAFF
NA	TRBJ1-5	NA	TRBV15	TGTGCCACCAGCTCGTTGAGGGATCAGCCCCAGCATTTT	CATSSLRDQPQHF
NA	TRBJ2-1	NA	TRBV29-1	TGCGGCGTTCGTCAAGGTGGGGGGCCTTCCTACAATGAGCAGTTCTTC	CGVRQGGGPSYNEQFF
NA	TRBJ2-3	NA	TRBV27	TGTGCCAGCAGTTTCGGGCTCGGGCTCCTCCTAGCCCCAGATACGCAGTATTTT	CASSFGLGLLLAPDTQYF
NA	TRBJ1-4	NA	TRBV12-3/TRBV12-4	TGTGCCAGCAGTTTATCGGGAAAACTGTTTTTT	CASSLSGKLFF
NA	TRBJ2-3	NA	TRBV18	TGTGCCAGCTCTCCTTGGAACGGGGGGCCCACAGATACGCAGTATTTT	CASSPWNGGPTDTQYF
few	TRBJ1-2	TRBD1	TRBV7-2	TGTGCCAGCAGCTTACGACAGGGCGCCGGGGGCTACACCTTC	CASSLRQGAGGYTF
few	TRBJ2-1	NA	TRBV7-9	TGTGCCAGCACCCCCTTCCAGGGTGAGCAGTTCTTC	CASTPFQGEQFF
few	TRBJ2-2	NA	TRBV6-5	TGTGCCAGCAGTTACATGGACAGAGGTACCGGGGAGCTGTTTTTT	CASSYMDRGTGELFF
NA	TRBJ2-1	NA	TRBV28	TGTGCCAGCAGTCCACTATCGGGGGTAGGAGAAAGACGCAATGAGCAGTTCTTC	CASSPLSGVGERRNEQFF
few	TRBJ2-1	TRBD2	TRBV15	TGTGCCACCAGCAGAGTCCGGGGACTAGCGGGAGCGGCGGGGAGCAATGAGCAGTTCTTC	CATSRVRGLAGAAGSNEQFF
NA	TRBJ2-1	NA	TRBV20-1	TGCAGTGCTAGCAGGGGCAGGGATGCCAATGAGCAGTTCTTC	CSASRGRDANEQFF
few	TRBJ1-1	TRBD1	TRBV2	TGTGCCAGCATGATAAGGGGGCTGGGGACTGAAGCTTTCTTT	CASMIRGLGTEAFF
NA	TRBJ2-3	NA	TRBV12-3/TRBV12-4	TGTGCCAGCAGGTCAGGACAGACTTACACAGATACGCAGTATTTT	CASRSGQTYTDTQYF
few	TRBJ2-5	NA	TRBV4-2	TGTGCCAGCAGCCAAGGTGGGGAACAAGAGACCCAGTACTTC	CASSQGGEQETQYF
NA	TRBJ2-7	NA	TRBV3-1	TGTGCCAGCAGCCCAAAGCCTAATTACCGGGAACCCTACGAGCAGTACTTC	CASSPKPNYREPYEQYF
NA	TRBJ2-7	NA	TRBV18	TGTGCCAGCTCACCAAAGGTTGGGGAATACGAGCAGTACTTC	CASSPKVGEYEQYF
few	TRBJ2-5	NA	TRBV11-2	TGTGCCAGCAGGCTTAGAGAAGAGACCCAGTACTTC	CASRLREETQYF
few	TRBJ2-7	NA	TRBV13	TGTGCCAGCAGCTCCCTCACAGAACCCTACGAGCAGTACTTC	CASSSLTEPYEQYF
few	TRBJ2-1	TRBD2	TRBV28	TGTGCCAGCAGTTTCGAACTAGCGGGAGGGTTAGAGCAGTTCTTC	CASSFELAGGLEQFF
NA	TRBJ2-5	NA	TRBV9	TGTGCCAGCAGCGCCCGGACAGCCCAAGAGACCCAGTACTTC	CASSARTAQETQYF
few	TRBJ2-3	TRBD2	TRBV12-3/TRBV12-4	TGTGCCAGCAGTCCACTAGCGGGGGGGCAGGTCGGCACAGATACGCAGTATTTT	CASSPLAGGQVGTDTQYF
few	TRBJ1-6	TRBD1	TRBV6-5	TGTGCCAGCAGTTACAATCCGACAGGGTACAATTCACCCCTCCACTTT	CASSYNPTGYNSPLHF
few	TRBJ2-1	TRBD2	TRBV29-1	TGCAGCCGCCGGGGAGGGGAGGGCGATGAGCAGTTCTTC	CSRRGGEGDEQFF
NA	TRBJ1-5	NA	TRBV20-1	TGCAGTGCTAGAAGTCAGGTTGGGGCCGCTCAGCCCCAGCATTTT	CSARSQVGAAQPQHF
NA	TRBJ2-2	NA	TRBV7-9	TGTGCCAGCAGATCACGGGCGAGCGGGGAGCTGTTTTTT	CASRSRASGELFF
NA	TRBJ2-3	NA	TRBV9	TGTGCCAGCAGCGTCACTGTCGGGCGCACAGATACGCAGTATTTT	CASSVTVGRTDTQYF
few	TRBJ2-2	NA	TRBV5-1	TGCGCCAGCAGCATTAAGGACCAGGACCCCGGGGAGCTGTTTTTT	CASSIKDQDPGELFF
NA	TRBJ1-1	NA	TRBV20-1	TGCAGTGCTTCAGGGGTTAGCACTGAAGCTTTCTTT	CSASGVSTEAFF
few	TRBJ2-7	TRBD2	TRBV10-3	TGTGCCATCAGGGACCTTACTAGCGGGGCTTACGAGCAGTACTTC	CAIRDLTSGAYEQYF
NA	TRBJ2-5	TRBD1	TRBV18	TGTGCCAGCACGATCGGGACAGCAGAGACCCAGTACTTC	CASTIGTAETQYF
few	TRBJ2-5	TRBD2	TRBV7-9	TGTGCCAGCAGCCCAGCGGGAGGGCGTCAAGAGACCCAGTACTTC	CASSPAGGRQETQYF
NA	TRBJ1-1	NA	TRBV7-2	TGTGCCAGCAGCTTAGGTTTCCCTGAGAACACTGAAGCTTTCTTT	CASSLGFPENTEAFF
few	TRBJ1-1	NA	TRBV4-2	TGTGCCAGCAGCTACTCCTTAGAGGACACTGAAGCTTTCTTT	CASSYSLEDTEAFF
NA	TRBJ2-7	NA	TRBV4-1	TGCGCCAGCAGCCAAGAGGTTTACCTGGCCACCTCGGGGGAGCAGTACTTC	CASSQEVYLATSGEQYF
few	TRBJ2-2	NA	TRBV20-1	TGCAGTGCTAGAGATAAGAGACTAGGGAGTAGTTCTGGGGAGCTGTTTTTT	CSARDKRLGSSSGELFF
NA	TRBJ2-1	TRBD2	TRBV2	TGTGCCAGCAGGGAGACGCTAGCGGGAGGTCCTATTCTCTTC	CASRETLAGGPILF
few	TRBJ1-4	TRBD1	TRBV6-5	TGTGCCAGCAGTTACCGCGGATGGACAGGGGATGAAAAACTGTTTTTT	CASSYRGWTGDEKLFF
few	TRBJ2-3	NA	TRBV20-1	TGCAGTGCTAGATCAGATACGCAGTATTTT	CSARSDTQYF
few	TRBJ1-1	NA	TRBV5-1	TGCGCCAGCAGCTTGGCTTTTTCCGGACAGCCGAACACTGAAGCTTTCTTT	CASSLAFSGQPNTEAFF
NA	TRBJ2-5	TRBD2	TRBV7-8	TGTGCCAGCAGCTTAGCGGGAGGGACTTTTCTAGGGACCCAGTACTTC	CASSLAGGTFLGTQYF
once	TRBJ1-2	NA	TRBV6-5	TGTGCCAGCAGTTACGGGGATACTGGCTACACCTTC	CASSYGDTGYTF
NA	TRBJ2-7	NA	TRBV27	TGTGCCAGCAGTTCCGACAGTACCTCCTACGAGCAGTACTTC	CASSSDSTSYEQYF
few	TRBJ2-1	TRBD2	TRBV7-9	TGTGCCAGCAGCTTGGGACTAGATGATGAGCAGTTCTTC	CASSLGLDDEQFF
NA	TRBJ1-1	NA	TRBV7-8	TGTGCCAGCAGCTTAGAAGGAGACGGTGAAGCTTTCTTT	CASSLEGDGEAFF
NA	TRBJ2-1	NA	TRBV29-1	TGCAGCGTTGAAGCCCTAGGAGAGTCCTACAATGAGCAGTTCTTC	CSVEALGESYNEQFF
NA	TRBJ2-7	NA	TRBV23-1	TGCGCCAGCAGTCAATCGTTCCAAAACTTTTCCTACGAGCAGTACTTC	CASSQSFQNFSYEQYF
NA	TRBJ1-2	TRBD1	TRBV4-3	TGCGCCAGCAGCCAAGCCTACGGGACAGCCTATGGCTACACCTTC	CASSQAYGTAYGYTF
NA	TRBJ1-1	NA	TRBV7-9	TGTGCCAGCAAGGGGGTGAACACTGAAGCTTTCTTT	CASKGVNTEAFF